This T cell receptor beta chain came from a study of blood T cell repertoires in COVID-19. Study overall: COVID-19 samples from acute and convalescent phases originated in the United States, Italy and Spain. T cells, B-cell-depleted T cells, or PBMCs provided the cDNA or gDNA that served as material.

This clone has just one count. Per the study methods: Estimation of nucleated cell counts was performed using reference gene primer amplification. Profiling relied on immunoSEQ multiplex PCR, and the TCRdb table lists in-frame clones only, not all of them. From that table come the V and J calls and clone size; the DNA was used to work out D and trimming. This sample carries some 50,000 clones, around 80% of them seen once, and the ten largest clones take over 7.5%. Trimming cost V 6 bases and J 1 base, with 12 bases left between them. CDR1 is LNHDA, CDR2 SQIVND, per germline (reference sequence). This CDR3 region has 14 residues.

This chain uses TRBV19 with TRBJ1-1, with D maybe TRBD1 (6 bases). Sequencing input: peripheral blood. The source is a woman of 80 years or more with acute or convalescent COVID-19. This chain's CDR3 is CASRPSGQNTEAFF. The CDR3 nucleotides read TGTGCCAGTAGGCCGTCGGGACAGAACACTGAAGCTTTCTTT. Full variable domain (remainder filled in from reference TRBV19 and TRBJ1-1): DGGITQSPKYLFRKEGQNVTLSCEQNLNHDAMYWYRQDPGQGLRLIYYSQIVNDFQKGDIAEGYSVSREKKESFPLTVTSAQKNPTAFYLCASRPSGQNTEAFFGQGTRLTVV.